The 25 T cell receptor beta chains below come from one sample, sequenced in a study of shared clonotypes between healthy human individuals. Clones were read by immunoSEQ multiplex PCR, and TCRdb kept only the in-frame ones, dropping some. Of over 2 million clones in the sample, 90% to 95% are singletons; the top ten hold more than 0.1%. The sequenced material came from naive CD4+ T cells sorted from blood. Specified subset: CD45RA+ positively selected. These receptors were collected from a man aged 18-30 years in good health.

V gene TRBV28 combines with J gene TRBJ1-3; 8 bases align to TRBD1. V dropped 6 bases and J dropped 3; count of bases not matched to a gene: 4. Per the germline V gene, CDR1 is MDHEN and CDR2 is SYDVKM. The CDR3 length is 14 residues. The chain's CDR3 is CASRDRVHGNTIYF. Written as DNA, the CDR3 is TGTGCCAGCAGGGACAGGGTGCATGGAAACACCATATATTTT. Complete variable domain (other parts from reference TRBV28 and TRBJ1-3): DVKVTQSSRYLVKRTGEKVFLECVQDMDHENMFWYRQDPGLGLRLIYFSYDVKMKEKGDIPEGYSVSREKKERFSLILESASTNQTSMYLCASRDRVHGNTIYFGEGSWLTVV.

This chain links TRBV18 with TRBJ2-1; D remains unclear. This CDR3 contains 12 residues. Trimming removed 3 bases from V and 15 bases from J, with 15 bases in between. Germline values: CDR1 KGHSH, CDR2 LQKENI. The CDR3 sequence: CASSPLTRLRFF. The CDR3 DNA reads TGTGCCAGCTCACCTCTGACCCGTCTAAGGTTCTTC.

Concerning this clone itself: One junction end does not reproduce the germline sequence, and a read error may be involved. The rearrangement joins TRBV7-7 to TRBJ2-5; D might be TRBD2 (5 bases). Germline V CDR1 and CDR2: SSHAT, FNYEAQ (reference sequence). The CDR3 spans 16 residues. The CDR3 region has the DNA TGTGCTAGCAGCCTTGGAGCGGATTACCTTCGAGAGACCCAGTACTTC. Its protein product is CASSLGADYLRETQYF.

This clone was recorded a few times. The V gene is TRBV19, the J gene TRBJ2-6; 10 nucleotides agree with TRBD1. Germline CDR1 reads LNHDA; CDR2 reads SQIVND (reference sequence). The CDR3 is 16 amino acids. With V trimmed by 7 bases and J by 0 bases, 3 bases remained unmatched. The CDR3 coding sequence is TGTGCCAGTAAGGGGACAGGGGACTCTGGGGCCAACGTCCTGACTTTC. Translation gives CASKGTGDSGANVLTF.

In DNA, the CDR3 is TGTGCCAGCAGTTTAGAAAAGCGGGACAGGGGGTTCTCCTACGAGCAGTACTTC. Translation gives CASSLEKRDRGFSYEQYF. The chain recombines TRBV27 with TRBJ2-7; TRBD1 aligns across 11 bases. The CDR3 sequence is 18 residues long. In germline, CDR1 is MNHEY, CDR2 SMNVEV (reference sequence). Unmatched junction bases numbered 9, after V lost 2 bases and J lost 0 bases.

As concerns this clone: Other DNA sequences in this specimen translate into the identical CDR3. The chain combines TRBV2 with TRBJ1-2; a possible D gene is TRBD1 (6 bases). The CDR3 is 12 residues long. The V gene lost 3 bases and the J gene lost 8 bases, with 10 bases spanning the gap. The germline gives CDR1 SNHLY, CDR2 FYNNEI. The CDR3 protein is CASSDGGRGYTF. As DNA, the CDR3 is TGTGCCAGCAGTGACGGGGGGCGAGGCTACACCTTC.

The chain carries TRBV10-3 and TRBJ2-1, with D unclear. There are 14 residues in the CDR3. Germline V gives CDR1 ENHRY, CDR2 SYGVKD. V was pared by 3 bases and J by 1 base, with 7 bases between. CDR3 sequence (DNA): TGTGCCATCAGTGAAGGGCCGTCCTACAATGAGCAGTTCTTC. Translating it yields CAISEGPSYNEQFF.

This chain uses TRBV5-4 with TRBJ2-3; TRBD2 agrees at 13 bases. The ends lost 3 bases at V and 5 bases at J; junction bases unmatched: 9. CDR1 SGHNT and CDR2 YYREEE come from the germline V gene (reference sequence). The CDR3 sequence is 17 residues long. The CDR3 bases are TGTGCCAGCAGCTCGAGACTAGCGGGGGGCAGGGGAGATACGCAGTATTTT. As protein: CASSSRLAGGRGDTQYF.

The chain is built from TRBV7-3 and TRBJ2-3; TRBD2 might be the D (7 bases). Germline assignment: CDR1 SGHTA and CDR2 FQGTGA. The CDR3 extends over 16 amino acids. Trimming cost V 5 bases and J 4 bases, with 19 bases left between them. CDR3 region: CASSPSGGAVADTQYF. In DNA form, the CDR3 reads TGTGCCAGCAGCCCTAGTGGGGGGGCCGTCGCAGATACGCAGTATTTT.

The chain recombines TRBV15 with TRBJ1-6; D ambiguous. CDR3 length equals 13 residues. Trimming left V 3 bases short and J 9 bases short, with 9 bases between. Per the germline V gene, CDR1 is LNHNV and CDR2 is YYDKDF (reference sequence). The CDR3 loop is CATSRTQVSPLHF. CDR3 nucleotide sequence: TGTGCCACCAGCAGGACCCAGGTTTCACCCCTCCACTTT.

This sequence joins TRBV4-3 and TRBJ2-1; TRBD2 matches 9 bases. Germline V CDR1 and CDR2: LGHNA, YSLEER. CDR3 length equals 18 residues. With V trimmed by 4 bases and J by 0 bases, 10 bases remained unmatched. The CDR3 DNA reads TGCGCCAGCAGCCCCGGGGCTAGCGGGATCCTCTCCTACAATGAGCAGTTCTTC. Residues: CASSPGASGILSYNEQFF.

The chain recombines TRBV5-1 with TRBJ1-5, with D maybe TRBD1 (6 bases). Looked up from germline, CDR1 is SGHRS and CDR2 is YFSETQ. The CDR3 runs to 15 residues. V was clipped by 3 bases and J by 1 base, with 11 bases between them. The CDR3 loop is CASSSTTGSNQPQHF. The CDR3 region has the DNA TGCGCCAGCAGCTCCACCACAGGGAGCAATCAGCCCCAGCATTTT. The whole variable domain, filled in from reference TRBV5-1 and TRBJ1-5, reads KAGVTQTPRYLIKTRGQQVTLSCSPISGHRSVSWYQQTPGQGLQFLFEYFSETQRNKGNFPGRFSGRQFSNSRSEMNVSTLELGDSALYLCASSSTTGSNQPQHFGDGTRLSIL.

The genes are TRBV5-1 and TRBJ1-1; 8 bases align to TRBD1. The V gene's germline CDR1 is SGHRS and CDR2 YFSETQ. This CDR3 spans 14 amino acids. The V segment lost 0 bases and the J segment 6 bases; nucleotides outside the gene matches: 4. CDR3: CASSLVGQGAEAFF. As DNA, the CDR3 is TGCGCCAGCAGCTTGGTCGGACAGGGCGCTGAAGCTTTCTTT.

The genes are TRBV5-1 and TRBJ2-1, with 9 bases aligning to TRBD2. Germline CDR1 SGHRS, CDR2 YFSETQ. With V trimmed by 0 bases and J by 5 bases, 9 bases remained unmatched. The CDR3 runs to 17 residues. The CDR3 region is CASSLDGSGSPHNEQFF. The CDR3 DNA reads TGCGCCAGCAGCTTGGACGGTAGCGGGAGTCCCCACAATGAGCAGTTCTTC.

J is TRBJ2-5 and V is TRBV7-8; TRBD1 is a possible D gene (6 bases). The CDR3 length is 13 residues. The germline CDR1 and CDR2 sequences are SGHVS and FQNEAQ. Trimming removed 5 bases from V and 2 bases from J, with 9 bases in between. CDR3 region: CASSPGTQETQYF. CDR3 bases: TGTGCCAGCAGCCCAGGGACACAAGAGACCCAGTACTTC. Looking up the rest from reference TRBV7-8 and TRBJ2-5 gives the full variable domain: GAGVSQSPRYKVAKRGQDVALRCDPISGHVSLFWYQQALGQGPEFLTYFQNEAQLDKSGLPSDRFFAERPEGSVSTLKIQRTQQEDSAVYLCASSPGTQETQYFGPGTRLLVL.

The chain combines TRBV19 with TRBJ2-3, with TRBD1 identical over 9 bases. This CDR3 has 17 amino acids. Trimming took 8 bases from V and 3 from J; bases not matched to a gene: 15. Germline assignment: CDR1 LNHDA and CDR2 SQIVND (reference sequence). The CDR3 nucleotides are TGTGCCAGTTCGAGGACCACAGGGGGCGGCTTGACAGATACGCAGTATTTT. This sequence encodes CASSRTTGGGLTDTQYF.

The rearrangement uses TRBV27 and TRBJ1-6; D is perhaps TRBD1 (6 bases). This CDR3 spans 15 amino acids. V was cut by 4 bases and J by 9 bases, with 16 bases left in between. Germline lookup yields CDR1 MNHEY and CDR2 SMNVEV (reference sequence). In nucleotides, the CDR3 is TGTGCCAGCAGTTCAACAGGGTCTTTGGGTTCACCCCTCCACTTT. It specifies CASSSTGSLGSPLHF.

CDR3 coding DNA: TGCGCCAGCAGCCAAGAGTTGGGGCCGGGGACTAATGAAAAACTGTTTTTT. Amino acids: CASSQELGPGTNEKLFF. The V call is TRBV4-3, the J call TRBJ1-4; D may be TRBD1 (5 bases). The CDR3 spans 17 residues. Trimming cost V 0 bases and J 2 bases, with 13 bases left between them. The germline gives CDR1 LGHNA, CDR2 YSLEER.

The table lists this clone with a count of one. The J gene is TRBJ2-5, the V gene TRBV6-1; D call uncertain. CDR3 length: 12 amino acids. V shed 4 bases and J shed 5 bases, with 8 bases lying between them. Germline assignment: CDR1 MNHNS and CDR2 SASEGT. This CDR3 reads CASSAVLETQYF. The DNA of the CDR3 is TGTGCCAGCAGTGCAGTATTGGAGACCCAGTACTTC.

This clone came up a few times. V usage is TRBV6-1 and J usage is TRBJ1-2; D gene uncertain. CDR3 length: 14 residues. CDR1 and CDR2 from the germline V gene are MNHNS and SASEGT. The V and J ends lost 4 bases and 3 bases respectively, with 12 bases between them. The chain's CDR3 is CASSAPGLHYGYTF. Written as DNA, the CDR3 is TGTGCCAGCAGTGCGCCGGGTCTCCACTATGGCTACACCTTC.

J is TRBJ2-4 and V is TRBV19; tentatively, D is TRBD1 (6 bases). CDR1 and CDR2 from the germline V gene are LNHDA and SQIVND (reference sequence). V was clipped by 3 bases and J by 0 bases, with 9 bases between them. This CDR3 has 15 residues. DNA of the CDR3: TGTGCCAGTAGTATGACAGGACTAGCCAAAAACATTCAGTACTTC. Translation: CASSMTGLAKNIQYF.

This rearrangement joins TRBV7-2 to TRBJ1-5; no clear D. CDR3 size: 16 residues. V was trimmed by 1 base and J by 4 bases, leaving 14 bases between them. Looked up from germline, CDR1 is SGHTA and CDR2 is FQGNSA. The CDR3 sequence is CASSLVGIENNQPQHF. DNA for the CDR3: TGTGCCAGCAGCTTAGTGGGGATTGAAAATAATCAGCCCCAGCATTTT.

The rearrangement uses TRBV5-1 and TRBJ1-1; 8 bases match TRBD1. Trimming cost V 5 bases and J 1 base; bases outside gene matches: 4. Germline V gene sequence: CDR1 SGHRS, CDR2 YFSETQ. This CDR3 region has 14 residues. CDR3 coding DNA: TGCGCCAGCAGGCAAGGGACAGGGAACACTGAAGCTTTCTTT. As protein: CASRQGTGNTEAFF.

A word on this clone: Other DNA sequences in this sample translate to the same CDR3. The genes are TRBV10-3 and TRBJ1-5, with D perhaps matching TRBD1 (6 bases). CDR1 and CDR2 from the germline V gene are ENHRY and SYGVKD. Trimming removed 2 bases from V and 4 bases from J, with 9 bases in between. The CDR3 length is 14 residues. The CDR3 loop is CAISEGTGNQPQHF. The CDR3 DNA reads TGTGCCATCAGTGAGGGCACAGGGAATCAGCCCCAGCATTTT.

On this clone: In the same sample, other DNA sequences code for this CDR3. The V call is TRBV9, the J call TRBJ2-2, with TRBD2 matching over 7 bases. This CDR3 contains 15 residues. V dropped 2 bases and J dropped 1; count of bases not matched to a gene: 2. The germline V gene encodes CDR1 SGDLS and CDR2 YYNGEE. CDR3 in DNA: TGTGCCAGCAGCGTGGGCGGGGGGAACACCGGGGAGCTGTTTTTT. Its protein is CASSVGGGNTGELFF.